The 24 T cell receptor beta chains in this list originate from one sample, sequenced in a study of cytomegalovirus exposure and HLA in healthy donors. The primer mix had 60 Vbeta and 13 Jbeta primers. Only in-frame clones appear in the TCRdb table, and some are missing; sequencing was by immunoSEQ multiplex PCR. The sample gives fewer than 250,000 clones, 65% to 75% of which show up once; roughly 2% is in the top ten. Sequenced input: PBMCs. The receptors originated from a woman in her twenties or thirties in good health and CMV-seronegative.

The rearrangement uses TRBV5-5 and TRBJ2-5; D is unclear. The CDR3 is 13 residues long. Germline V gives CDR1 SGHKS, CDR2 YYEKEE (reference sequence). The V and J ends lost 3 bases and 9 bases respectively, with 15 bases between them. The CDR3 loop reads CASSSWYHVAQYF. CDR3 in DNA: TGTGCCAGCAGCTCATGGTATCACGTAGCCCAGTACTTC.

This clone was seen a handful of times. The chain uses TRBV9 and TRBJ2-5; a possible D gene is TRBD1 (5 bases). V shed 0 bases and J shed 9 bases, with 18 bases lying between them. The CDR3 totals 15 residues. Germline-derived CDR1 and CDR2 are SGDLS and YYNGEE. DNA of the CDR3: TGTGCCAGCAGCGTAGAGGGCTCTGCCGACAGACCCCAGTACTTC. Translated: CASSVEGSADRPQYF.

In this sample, this clone turned up a few times. The chain has TRBV6-1 and TRBJ1-1; TRBD1 might be the D (6 bases). The CDR3 is made up of 14 amino acids. V was cut by 8 bases and J by 0 bases, with 13 bases left in between. Germline V gene data show CDR1 as MNHNS and CDR2 as SASEGT. The CDR3 nucleotides are TGTGCCAGCCGAGAGGACAGTTTGAACACTGAAGCTTTCTTT. Translating gives CASREDSLNTEAFF.

Worth noting for this clone: This same CDR3 is encoded by further DNA sequences in the sample. This chain joins TRBV5-1 and TRBJ1-1, with 8 bases identical to TRBD1. Germline assignment: CDR1 SGHRS and CDR2 YFSETQ. V was clipped by 0 bases and J by 3 bases; unmatched bases: 1. The CDR3 consists of 14 residues. Here the CDR3 DNA reads TGCGCCAGCAGCTTGGGACAGGGGTACACTGAAGCTTTCTTT. It encodes CASSLGQGYTEAFF.

V gene TRBV5-1 combines with J gene TRBJ1-1, with a tentative D call TRBD1 (6 bases). V lost 2 bases to trimming and J lost 6 bases, with 11 bases between them. The CDR3 loop spans 13 amino acids. Germline assignment: CDR1 SGHRS and CDR2 YFSETQ. Here the CDR3 DNA reads TGCGCCAGCAGCTTCCGGGACAAATCTGAAGCTTTCTTT. It yields the protein CASSFRDKSEAFF.

CDR3 coding DNA: TGTGCCAGCAGTACAGGGCCCGCAAATCAGCCCCAGCATTTT. This sequence encodes CASSTGPANQPQHF. V is TRBV6-6 and J is TRBJ1-5; tentatively, D is TRBD1 (6 bases). V was clipped by 5 bases and J by 4 bases, with 12 bases between them. The CDR3 is 14 amino acids. Germline loops: CDR1 MNHNY, CDR2 SVGAGI (reference sequence).

Of note for this clone: Relative to the germline gene, one junction end is altered; a read error may explain this. The V call is TRBV7-7, the J call TRBJ2-7, with 13 bases lining up with TRBD2. Germline V CDR1 and CDR2: SSHAT, FNYEAQ (reference sequence). The CDR3 runs 15 residues. CDR3 nucleotide sequence: TGTGCTAGCAGCCCCGGGACTAGCGGGACCGGCGAGCAGTACTTC. It yields the protein CASSPGTSGTGEQYF.

This chain links TRBV10-3 with TRBJ1-2; possible D gene TRBD1, 5 bases. Deletions cut 7 bases from V and 4 bases from J, with 13 bases between. CDR1 is ENHRY and CDR2 is SYGVKD in the germline V gene. The CDR3 runs 13 residues. The CDR3 region is CAITPDSIYGYTF. CDR3 DNA sequence: TGTGCCATCACCCCCGACAGTATCTATGGCTACACCTTC.

On this clone itself: Given a much more abundant clone one base away, this may be a read error. The same CDR3 arises from other DNA sequences in this sample as well. The rearrangement links TRBV30 to TRBJ1-1; 10 nucleotides align to TRBD1. Trimming cost V 2 bases and J 3 bases; bases outside gene matches: 6. The V gene's germline CDR1 is GTSNPN and CDR2 SVGIG (reference sequence). The CDR3 is made up of 15 amino acids. The CDR3 nucleotides are TGTGCCTGGAGTCCCCGGACAGGGGGACACACTGAAGCTTTCTTT. This gives the protein CAWSPRTGGHTEAFF.

The chain has TRBV5-1 and TRBJ1-6, with D hard to call. Trimming took off 0 bases at V and 9 bases at J, with 13 bases between the two ends. Germline V CDR1 and CDR2: SGHRS, YFSETQ. This CDR3 spans 15 amino acids. CDR3 loop: CASSLGEVISSPLHF. The CDR3 region has the DNA TGCGCCAGCAGCTTGGGTGAGGTAATCTCTTCACCCCTCCACTTT.

This sequence joins TRBV2 and TRBJ2-7; D remains ambiguous. The V end was cut by 4 bases, the J end by 3 bases, with 7 bases between. The CDR3 runs 12 residues. Germline assignment: CDR1 SNHLY and CDR2 FYNNEI. CDR3: CASSVADYEQYF. DNA for the CDR3: TGTGCCAGCAGTGTGGCGGACTACGAGCAGTACTTC.

The chain employs TRBV21-1 and TRBJ2-3; the D segment call TRBD1 is taken from the table without a DNA check. TRBV21-1 is marked as a pseudogene. The CDR3 sequence is 18 residues long. The CDR3 loop reads CASSKAIDRDGSTDTQYF. The CDR3 region has the DNA TGTGCCAGCAGCAAAGCCATAGACAGGGACGGTAGCACAGATACGCAGTATTTT.

The J gene is TRBJ2-7, the V gene TRBV2; 7 nucleotides agree with TRBD1. The CDR3 is 14 amino acids. Germline V gene lookup returns CDR1 SNHLY and CDR2 FYNNEI. V gave up 7 bases and J gave up 2 bases; unmatched junction bases: 8. The CDR3 here is CASIRQGGTYEQYF. CDR3 nucleotides: TGTGCCAGCATACGACAGGGTGGGACCTACGAGCAGTACTTC.

The chain uses TRBV11-1 and TRBJ1-5; 7 nucleotides agree with TRBD1. Losses at the gene ends were 5 bases for V and 4 bases for J; bases not matched to a gene: 5. Germline assignment: CDR1 SGHAT and CDR2 FQDESV (reference sequence). CDR3 length: 14 amino acids. CDR3 nucleotides: TGTGCCAGCAGCAAAGGGGGCGTTAATCAGCCCCAGCATTTT. This sequence encodes CASSKGGVNQPQHF.

The chain links TRBV27 to TRBJ2-1, with TRBD2 identical over 11 bases. Germline V gives CDR1 MNHEY, CDR2 SMNVEV (reference sequence). CDR3 size: 16 residues. With V trimmed by 5 bases and J by 0 bases, 3 bases remained unmatched. This CDR3 reads CASSDTSGSSYNEQFF. Here the CDR3 DNA reads TGTGCCAGCAGTGATACTAGCGGGAGCTCCTACAATGAGCAGTTCTTC.

V is TRBV5-8 and J is TRBJ1-2, with a tentative D call TRBD1 (6 bases). V was pared by 4 bases and J by 5 bases, with 21 bases between. This CDR3 has 16 residues. CDR1 and CDR2 from the germline V gene are SGHTS and YDEGEE. CDR3 in DNA: TGTGCCAGCAGCGTGGACAGACCCGCATCTTATTATGGCTACACCTTC. It specifies CASSVDRPASYYGYTF.

The chain recombines TRBV6-5 with TRBJ2-5; the D gene is possibly TRBD1 (6 bases). The V gene's germline CDR1 is MNHEY and CDR2 SVGAGI. V gave up 4 bases and J gave up 4 bases, with 13 bases separating them. This CDR3 has 14 amino acids. The CDR3 spells CASSFLQGAETQYF. CDR3 coding DNA: TGTGCCAGCAGTTTTCTACAGGGAGCAGAGACCCAGTACTTC.

This rearrangement joins TRBV6-6 to TRBJ1-2; D is undetermined. V was cut by 4 bases and J by 3 bases, with 12 bases left in between. Per the germline V gene, CDR1 is MNHNY and CDR2 is SVGAGI (reference sequence). This CDR3 has 14 amino acids. As DNA, the CDR3 is TGTGCCAGCAGTTTAAGTCCGCCGGACTATGGCTACACCTTC. Translating gives CASSLSPPDYGYTF.

As concerns this clone: Relative to the germline gene, one junction end is altered; a read error may explain this. The V call is TRBV4-1, the J call TRBJ2-7; D might be TRBD1 (6 bases). The CDR3 contains 12 residues. Germline V lookup: CDR1 MGHRA, CDR2 YSYEKL. The CDR3, as DNA: TGCGCCAGCCGCCAGGGCAGGGGCGAGCAGTACTTC. As protein: CASRQGRGEQYF.

In DNA, the CDR3 is TGTGCCAGCAGCGGCGGGCTCACAGATACGCAGTATTTT. Protein sequence: CASSGGLTDTQYF. This chain joins TRBV6-5 and TRBJ2-3; D is perhaps TRBD2 (5 bases). Deletions cut 6 bases from V and 2 bases from J, with 9 bases between. The length of the CDR3 is 13 residues. CDR1 and CDR2 (germline): MNHEY, SVGAGI.

The rearrangement links TRBV9 to TRBJ2-1; perhaps TRBD2 as D (6 bases). Germline-derived CDR1 and CDR2 are SGDLS and YYNGEE. The CDR3 has 15 residues. V gave up 3 bases and J gave up 2 bases, with 12 bases separating them. Here the CDR3 DNA reads TGTGCCAGCAGCGGAAGGGAGGACCCCTACAATGAGCAGTTCTTC. Protein sequence: CASSGREDPYNEQFF.

This clone was recorded only once. The V gene is TRBV19, the J gene TRBJ2-5, with D possibly matching TRBD2 (6 bases). Germline-derived CDR1 and CDR2 are LNHDA and SQIVND (reference sequence). The ends were cut back, 5 bases at V and 11 bases at J, with 24 bases in the middle. The CDR3 loop spans 15 amino acids. The CDR3 bases are TGTGCCAGTAGTCCCCCCGAGGGTCGGGGTCGGGAGCAGTACTTC. Amino acids: CASSPPEGRGREQYF.

The rearrangement uses TRBV18 and TRBJ2-3; 11 bases map to TRBD2. V lost 6 bases to trimming and J lost 0 bases; unmatched junction nucleotides: 2. Germline lookup yields CDR1 KGHSH and CDR2 LQKENI. The CDR3 runs to 15 residues. The CDR3 is CASSGTSGSTDTQYF. CDR3 DNA sequence: TGTGCCAGCTCCGGGACTAGCGGAAGCACAGATACGCAGTATTTT.

V gene TRBV29-1 combines with J gene TRBJ2-5; D gene ambiguous. The V end lost 5 bases, the J end lost 3 bases, and 7 bases lay between the germline ends. Germline V gene sequence: CDR1 SQVTM, CDR2 ANQGSEA. The CDR3 is 11 residues long. CDR3: CSVTPEETQYF. The CDR3 nucleotides read TGCAGCGTTACTCCTGAAGAGACCCAGTACTTC.